This T cell receptor (beta chain) is drawn from a study of shared clonotypes between healthy human individuals. Background on the study: Researchers assigned three CD4 naive, three CD4 memory, two CD8 naive and one CD8 memory plate to each donor.

In regard to this clone: Its antigen is unknown.

Profiling relied on immunoSEQ multiplex PCR, and the TCRdb table lists in-frame clones only, not all of them. The sample carries 2 million to 3 million clones, 93% recorded once. General study findings and limits: Collection of samples was limited to blood; tissue repertoires likely differ.

V was shortened by 2 bases and J by 4 bases, with 6 bases between the two germline ends. Germline values: CDR1 SGHTA, CDR2 FQGTGA. The CDR3 covers 13 residues. The gene calls are TRBV7-3 and TRBJ1-5, with TRBD1 as a possible D gene (6 bases). The sequenced sample consisted of naive CD4+ T cells from PBMCs. Described subset: CD45RA+ positively selected. The source is a man younger than 35 in good health. Some clones in this sample may be carry-over from other donors' samples. The CDR3 loop reads CASSLGQNQPQHF. The CDR3 nucleotides are TGTGCCAGCAGCTTAGGACAGAATCAGCCCCAGCATTTT.